This TCR beta chain is from a study of CD8 T cells in ankylosing spondylitis (TCRdb year 2017). Regarding the research as a whole: To find TCR variants linked to disease, the study profiled T cell receptor beta repertoires in ankylosing spondylitis patients and healthy donors. The whole study cohort included some 100 healthy donors and about two dozen ankylosing spondylitis patients. Samples of peripheral blood were taken, and for ankylosing spondylitis patients, synovial fluid was collected as well.

Reads for this sample came from an Illumina HiSeq 2500. TCR beta libraries were prepared by quantitative 5'-RACE with molecular barcodes. The authors' analysis ran thus. Disease-linked TCR variants were identified with a new computational method built on a probabilistic model of VDJ rearrangement. The public reads were reprocessed in TCRdb via fastp at Q25 and MiXCR, keeping in-frame beta chains. All rows with the same CDR3 protein become a single entry with the most common DNA and genes. The V and J calls come from TCRdb's annotation, not from the publication. For this sample the table gives 500,000 to 550,000 distinct CDR3 sequences, of which roughly an eighth were detected only once. Of the sample, around 7% falls within the top ten clones. Including cysteine and phenylalanine, the CDR3 has 14 amino acids. Only the CDR3 region is kept as DNA, spanning 42 bases read in frame from base 1. The germline V gene sets CDR1 to KGHDR and CDR2 to SFDVKD.

Concerning this clonotype: Its antigen has not been determined. Germline and junction disagree at one end, which may indicate a read error.

Broader findings and caveats from the paper: Some motif variants had previously been reported in the synovial fluid and blood of reactive arthritis patients, which suggests shared mechanisms of disease initiation. According to the report, matched synovial fluid samples from ankylosing spondylitis patients were significantly enriched for the disease-linked clones. Blood from ankylosing spondylitis patients appeared to be characterized by a TCR beta motif made up of eight highly homologous amino acid variants. The disease-linked clones had a CD8+ phenotype and were found at relatively low frequencies in peripheral blood.

Here the chain combines TRBV24-1 and TRBJ2-3; tentative D gene TRBD2, with 6 bases matching. Sequencing used blood, either unsorted or a sorted T cell fraction (not recorded which). This TCR came from a male donor with ankylosing spondylitis. The DNA sequence reads TGTGCCACCTCGAGAACGGGAGTCCCAGATACGAAGTATTTT. It specifies CATSRTGVPDTKYF.